A single sample is the source of the 10 T cell receptor beta chains below, sequenced in a study of beta chain features in type 1 diabetes. The study, taken as a whole, reports: Significant though moderate, a shortening of TCRB CDR3s appeared in all four CD4+ subsets of Type 1 diabetes patients.

No antigen has been assigned to these receptors. Investigators reverse transcribed all isolated RNA, so they sequenced expressed TCRB transcripts. The protocol was immunoSEQ multiplex PCR, while the TCRdb copy is restricted to in-frame clones and leaves out a portion. The sample lists 300,000 to 350,000 clones, about a tenth seen once, with 1% in the top ten. The source material was central memory CD4+ T cells from blood. All receptors derive from a man aged 25 to 40 with type 1 diabetes.

A note on this clone: It differs at one base from a far larger clone, so likely a read error. The rearrangement links TRBV4-3 to TRBJ1-2, with D possibly matching TRBD1 (5 bases). The CDR3 runs 14 residues. CDR1 and CDR2 (germline): LGHNA, YSLEER. The CDR3 here is CASSEEEGMGGYTF. CDR3 nucleotides: TGCGCCAGCAGCGAAGAGGAGGGGATGGGCGGCTACACCTTC.

On this clone: The sample contains more than one DNA sequence encoding this CDR3. V gene TRBV2 combines with J gene TRBJ2-3; weak D call: TRBD1 (6 bases). Germline loops: CDR1 SNHLY, CDR2 FYNNEI. V gave up 2 bases and J gave up 0 bases, with 6 bases separating them. The CDR3 loop spans 14 amino acids. The CDR3: CASSEQGSTDTQYF. DNA of the CDR3: TGTGCCAGCAGTGAACAGGGGAGCACAGATACGCAGTATTTT.

This clone was picked up a small number of times. This chain joins TRBV28 and TRBJ2-3; the D gene is possibly TRBD2 (6 bases). There are 14 residues in the CDR3. The V end lost 3 bases, the J end lost 2 bases, and 9 bases lay between the germline ends. Germline CDR1 and CDR2: MDHEN and SYDVKM. CDR3 loop: CASSLGGVTDTQYF. The CDR3, as DNA: TGTGCCAGCAGTTTGGGGGGTGTCACAGATACGCAGTATTTT.

This chain joins TRBV7-2 and TRBJ2-3; 9 nucleotides line up with TRBD2. Germline V gene data show CDR1 as SGHTA and CDR2 as FQGNSA. Germline trimming cut 2 bases from V and 5 bases from J; bases unmatched to any gene: 5. The CDR3 covers 15 residues. In DNA form, the CDR3 reads TGTGCCAGCAGCTTAACCCTTAGCGGGGGAGATACGCAGTATTTT. Protein product: CASSLTLSGGDTQYF.

J is TRBJ2-7 and V is TRBV7-2, with D possibly TRBD2 on 6 matching bases. The CDR3 runs to 13 residues. CDR1 and CDR2 (germline): SGHTA, FQGNSA. V was shortened by 1 base and J by 6 bases, with 10 bases between the two germline ends. Here the CDR3 DNA reads TGTGCCAGCAGCTTAGGACTAGGTGGCGAGCAGTACTTC. It encodes CASSLGLGGEQYF.

This clone was detected a few times. The chain couples TRBV7-9 to TRBJ1-2; TRBD1 matches at 10 bases. There are 13 residues in the CDR3. Germline CDR1 reads SEHNR; CDR2 reads FQNEAQ (reference sequence). Trimming removed 5 bases from V and 8 bases from J; junction bases left unmatched: 5. CDR3 in amino acids: CASSLGQGYGYTF. For the CDR3, the DNA is TGTGCCAGCAGCCTGGGACAGGGGTACGGCTACACCTTC. The variable domain in full, completed from reference TRBV7-9 and TRBJ1-2, reads DTGVSQNPRHKITKRGQNVTFRCDPISEHNRLYWYRQTLGQGPEFLTYFQNEAQLEKSRLLSDRFSAERPKGSFSTLEIQRTEQGDSAMYLCASSLGQGYGYTFGSGTRLTVV.

In the case of this clone: This same CDR3 is encoded by further DNA sequences in the sample. The chain's CDR3 is CSAIRQGEAFF. CDR3 DNA sequence: TGCAGTGCTATCCGACAGGGTGAAGCTTTCTTT. This chain links TRBV20-1 with TRBJ1-1, with TRBD1 matching over 7 bases. V shed 4 bases, J shed 7 bases, and the junction held 3 bases outside the gene matches. Looked up from germline, CDR1 is DFQATT and CDR2 is SNEGSKA (reference sequence). The CDR3 has 11 residues.

The V and J genes are TRBV5-1 and TRBJ2-3; TRBD1 is a possible D gene (5 bases). Germline V gene data show CDR1 as SGHRS and CDR2 as YFSETQ. The CDR3 spans 16 residues. The V and J ends lost 0 bases and 6 bases respectively, with 17 bases between them. The CDR3 spells CASSLGEAGAIDTQYF. The CDR3 DNA is TGCGCCAGCAGCTTGGGAGAGGCTGGGGCGATCGATACGCAGTATTTT.

This clone was seen a few times. The V call is TRBV11-2, the J call TRBJ1-1; D call uncertain. CDR1 is SGHAT and CDR2 is FQNNGV in the germline V gene. V shed 0 bases and J shed 1 base, with 18 bases lying between them. This CDR3 region has 18 residues. CDR3 nucleotides: TGTGCCAGCAGCTTAGATCCCCCTGGGTCAGGTGAGAACACTGAAGCTTTCTTT. Protein product: CASSLDPPGSGENTEAFF.

The V call is TRBV6-5, the J call TRBJ1-6; 9 bases are shared with TRBD1. This CDR3 contains 14 residues. Germline V lookup: CDR1 MNHEY, CDR2 SVGAGI. The V gene end was trimmed by 6 bases and the J gene end by 9 bases; junction bases not matched to a gene: 6. The CDR3 sequence is CASSDDRGVSPLHF. The CDR3 DNA reads as TGTGCCAGCAGCGATGACAGGGGGGTTTCACCCCTCCACTTT.